This is a list of T cell receptor beta chains from one sample in a study of control samples from healthy donors and cancer patients. Repertoires were generated with immunoSEQ multiplex PCR, while TCRdb's copy carries only in-frame clones and drops some. The sample carries roughly 120,000 clones, over 75% recorded once. Sequencing input: PBMCs. These receptors all stem from a woman in her sixties with lung cancer. The CDR3 runs from the conserved cysteine through the conserved F or W. The D gene is left open where the match is weak. Part of the rows lack a size; the others show once, few, many or a class for expanded clones.

clone size: -
J gene: TRBJ2-5
CDR3 length: 15
V gene: TRBV18
D gene: -
CDR3 protein: CASSPPGGPQETQYF
CDR3 DNA: TGTGCCAGCTCACCACCCGGGGGCCCGCAAGAGACCCAGTACTTC

clone size: -
J gene: TRBJ2-3
CDR3 length: 17
V gene: TRBV19
D gene: TRBD2
CDR3 protein: CASSMGTSGSVITAQYF
CDR3 DNA: TGTGCCAGTAGTATGGGGACTAGCGGGAGTGTCATCACTGCGCAGTATTTT

clone size: -
J gene: TRBJ2-2
CDR3 length: 13
V gene: TRBV6-2/TRBV6-3
D gene: -
CDR3 protein: CASSYSQNGELFF
CDR3 DNA: TGTGCCAGCAGTTACTCTCAGAACGGGGAGCTGTTTTTT

clone size: few
J gene: TRBJ2-7
CDR3 length: 14
V gene: TRBV28
D gene: TRBD1
CDR3 protein: CASSRQGAFYEQYF
CDR3 DNA: TGTGCCAGCAGTCGACAGGGGGCATTCTACGAGCAGTACTTC

clone size: -
J gene: TRBJ2-7
CDR3 length: 14
V gene: TRBV3-1/TRBV3-2
D gene: TRBD1
CDR3 protein: CASSPTTGYHEQYF
CDR3 DNA: TGTGCCAGCAGCCCCACGACAGGGTACCACGAGCAGTACTTC

clone size: -
J gene: TRBJ2-1
CDR3 length: 15
V gene: TRBV9
D gene: -
CDR3 protein: CASSGLASSYNEQFF
CDR3 DNA: TGTGCCAGCAGCGGCCTAGCCAGCTCCTACAATGAGCAGTTCTTC

clone size: -
J gene: TRBJ2-5
CDR3 length: 15
V gene: TRBV6-5
D gene: -
CDR3 protein: CASKSGLGSQETQYF
CDR3 DNA: TGTGCCAGCAAGTCGGGGCTAGGCAGTCAAGAGACCCAGTACTTC

clone size: -
J gene: TRBJ1-2
CDR3 length: 11
V gene: TRBV25-1
D gene: -
CDR3 protein: CAYQGSEGYTF
CDR3 DNA: TGTGCGTACCAGGGGTCGGAGGGCTACACCTTC

clone size: -
J gene: TRBJ1-1
CDR3 length: 19
V gene: TRBV12-5
D gene: TRBD1
CDR3 protein: CASGLPPPRDRVRNTEAFF
CDR3 DNA: TGTGCTAGTGGTTTGCCTCCCCCCCGGGACAGGGTTCGGAACACTGAAGCTTTCTTT

clone size: once
J gene: TRBJ2-7
CDR3 length: 17
V gene: TRBV7-8
D gene: -
CDR3 protein: CASSLGAGTASSYEQYF
CDR3 DNA: TGTGCCAGCAGCTTAGGGGCAGGGACGGCGAGCTCCTACGAGCAGTACTTC

clone size: -
J gene: TRBJ1-1
CDR3 length: 13
V gene: TRBV28
D gene: -
CDR3 protein: CASRGPGSLGAFF
CDR3 DNA: TGTGCCAGCAGGGGCCCGGGTTCGTTGGGAGCTTTCTTT

clone size: once
J gene: TRBJ2-1
CDR3 length: 16
V gene: TRBV6-2/TRBV6-3
D gene: TRBD2
CDR3 protein: CASSYGGSGGYNEQFF
CDR3 DNA: TGTGCCAGCAGTTATGGAGGTAGCGGGGGATACAATGAGCAGTTCTTC

clone size: once
J gene: TRBJ1-5
CDR3 length: 14
V gene: TRBV14
D gene: TRBD1
CDR3 protein: CASSQTGANQPQHF
CDR3 DNA: TGTGCCAGCAGCCAGACAGGGGCCAATCAGCCCCAGCATTTT

clone size: -
J gene: TRBJ1-1
CDR3 length: 15
V gene: TRBV27
D gene: TRBD1
CDR3 protein: CASSSTGAMNTEAFF
CDR3 DNA: TGTGCCAGCAGTTCGACAGGGGCCATGAACACTGAAGCTTTCTTT

clone size: -
J gene: TRBJ2-1
CDR3 length: 15
V gene: TRBV6-2/TRBV6-3
D gene: TRBD1
CDR3 protein: CASSRQGYLINEQFF
CDR3 DNA: TGTGCCAGCAGCCGACAGGGCTATTTAATTAATGAGCAGTTCTTC

clone size: -
J gene: TRBJ2-1
CDR3 length: 15
V gene: TRBV14
D gene: -
CDR3 protein: CASSLGGTERNEQFF
CDR3 DNA: TGTGCCAGCAGCCTAGGGGGGACAGAAAGAAATGAGCAGTTCTTC

clone size: -
J gene: TRBJ2-7
CDR3 length: 14
V gene: TRBV5-1
D gene: TRBD1
CDR3 protein: CASSWTGRPYEQYF
CDR3 DNA: TGCGCCAGCAGCTGGACAGGGAGGCCCTACGAGCAGTACTTC

clone size: -
J gene: TRBJ1-2
CDR3 length: 15
V gene: TRBV29-1
D gene: -
CDR3 protein: CSVEAPYQVRNGYTF
CDR3 DNA: TGCAGCGTTGAAGCGCCCTACCAAGTAAGGAATGGCTACACCTTC

clone size: -
J gene: TRBJ1-5
CDR3 length: 11
V gene: TRBV2
D gene: -
CDR3 protein: CASSDTYEEHF
CDR3 DNA: TGTGCCAGCAGTGACACCTACGAAGAGCATTTT

clone size: -
J gene: TRBJ1-2
CDR3 length: 15
V gene: TRBV18
D gene: -
CDR3 protein: CASSREQGAVDGYTF
CDR3 DNA: TGTGCCAGCTCTAGGGAACAGGGAGCAGTCGATGGCTACACCTTC

clone size: -
J gene: TRBJ2-1
CDR3 length: 15
V gene: TRBV12-5
D gene: -
CDR3 protein: CASALSDPVADEQFF
CDR3 DNA: TGTGCTAGTGCCCTTTCGGATCCAGTTGCCGATGAGCAGTTCTTC

clone size: once
J gene: TRBJ2-4
CDR3 length: 15
V gene: TRBV19
D gene: -
CDR3 protein: CASRPAGGSENIQYF
CDR3 DNA: TGTGCCAGTAGGCCCGCTGGGGGCTCGGAAAACATTCAGTACTTC

clone size: -
J gene: TRBJ1-5
CDR3 length: 16
V gene: TRBV19
D gene: -
CDR3 protein: CASSRSSGRINQPQHF
CDR3 DNA: TGTGCCAGTAGTAGATCATCGGGACGGATCAATCAGCCCCAGCATTTT

clone size: -
J gene: TRBJ1-2
CDR3 length: 16
V gene: TRBV5-1
D gene: -
CDR3 protein: CASSRSINDRHEGYTF
CDR3 DNA: TGCGCCAGCAGCCGATCTATTAACGACCGGCACGAGGGCTACACCTTC

clone size: once
J gene: TRBJ2-7
CDR3 length: 15
V gene: TRBV10-3
D gene: -
CDR3 protein: CAISESSGLTYEQYF
CDR3 DNA: TGTGCCATCAGTGAGTCCAGCGGGCTTACCTACGAGCAGTACTTC

clone size: few
J gene: TRBJ1-4
CDR3 length: 16
V gene: TRBV11-2
D gene: TRBD1
CDR3 protein: CASGLRGLSTNEKLFF
CDR3 DNA: TGTGCCAGCGGATTAAGGGGGCTTTCAACTAATGAAAAACTGTTTTTT

clone size: -
J gene: TRBJ2-3
CDR3 length: 16
V gene: TRBV5-1
D gene: TRBD2
CDR3 protein: CASSPPLAGGTDTQYF
CDR3 DNA: TGCGCCAGCAGCCCGCCCTTAGCGGGAGGCACAGATACGCAGTATTTT

clone size: -
J gene: TRBJ2-3
CDR3 length: 13
V gene: TRBV6-4
D gene: -
CDR3 protein: CASSEQITDTQYF
CDR3 DNA: TGTGCCAGCAGTGAACAGATCACAGATACGCAGTATTTT

clone size: -
J gene: TRBJ1-2
CDR3 length: 15
V gene: TRBV9
D gene: TRBD1
CDR3 protein: CASSDRDRGNYGYTF
CDR3 DNA: TGTGCCAGCAGCGATCGGGACAGGGGAAACTATGGCTACACCTTC

clone size: -
J gene: TRBJ1-4
CDR3 length: 14
V gene: TRBV5-1
D gene: -
CDR3 protein: CASSLQTTNEKLFF
CDR3 DNA: TGCGCCAGCAGCTTGCAAACAACTAATGAAAAACTGTTTTTT

clone size: -
J gene: TRBJ2-2
CDR3 length: 15
V gene: TRBV5-6
D gene: -
CDR3 protein: CASSPLRGNTGELFF
CDR3 DNA: TGTGCCAGCAGCCCACTCAGGGGGAACACCGGGGAGCTGTTTTTT

clone size: once
J gene: TRBJ1-5
CDR3 length: 15
V gene: TRBV5-8
D gene: -
CDR3 protein: CASSPFRQINQPQHF
CDR3 DNA: TGTGCCAGCAGTCCATTTCGGCAGATTAATCAGCCCCAGCATTTT

clone size: -
J gene: TRBJ1-1
CDR3 length: 16
V gene: TRBV4-1
D gene: -
CDR3 protein: CASSQDWGMMNTEAFF
CDR3 DNA: TGCGCCAGCAGCCAAGATTGGGGGATGATGAACACTGAAGCTTTCTTT

clone size: -
J gene: TRBJ2-5
CDR3 length: 18
V gene: TRBV7-2
D gene: TRBD2
CDR3 protein: CASSFRLAGGGPVETQYF
CDR3 DNA: TGTGCCAGCAGCTTTCGACTAGCGGGGGGGGGTCCCGTGGAGACCCAGTACTTC

clone size: -
J gene: TRBJ2-7
CDR3 length: 14
V gene: TRBV4-1
D gene: -
CDR3 protein: CASSQSPGEAEQYF
CDR3 DNA: TGCGCCAGCAGCCAATCCCCAGGGGAGGCCGAGCAGTACTTC

clone size: -
J gene: TRBJ1-1
CDR3 length: 14
V gene: TRBV5-8
D gene: TRBD1
CDR3 protein: CASRLQGQNTEAFF
CDR3 DNA: TGTGCCAGCAGGTTACAGGGGCAGAACACTGAAGCTTTCTTT

clone size: once
J gene: TRBJ1-2
CDR3 length: 14
V gene: TRBV7-9
D gene: -
CDR3 protein: CASSFTGPSIGYTF
CDR3 DNA: TGTGCCAGCAGCTTCACCGGGCCCTCTATCGGCTACACCTTC

clone size: few
J gene: TRBJ2-1
CDR3 length: 16
V gene: TRBV7-2
D gene: TRBD2
CDR3 protein: CASRPWTSGTYNEQFF
CDR3 DNA: TGTGCCAGCAGACCCTGGACTAGCGGGACCTACAATGAGCAGTTCTTC

clone size: -
J gene: TRBJ1-5
CDR3 length: 16
V gene: TRBV19
D gene: -
CDR3 protein: CASSSPIVGSNQPQHF
CDR3 DNA: TGTGCCAGTAGTTCGCCGATTGTCGGCTCAAATCAGCCCCAGCATTTT

clone size: -
J gene: TRBJ2-7
CDR3 length: 13
V gene: TRBV18
D gene: -
CDR3 protein: CASSPAGWGEQYF
CDR3 DNA: TGTGCCAGCTCACCGGCGGGGTGGGGCGAGCAGTACTTC

clone size: -
J gene: TRBJ1-2
CDR3 length: 16
V gene: TRBV5-1
D gene: TRBD1
CDR3 protein: CASSVISGQGAHGYTF
CDR3 DNA: TGCGCCAGCAGCGTAATATCCGGACAGGGAGCCCATGGCTACACCTTC

clone size: -
J gene: TRBJ1-2
CDR3 length: 15
V gene: TRBV9
D gene: -
CDR3 protein: CASSARQSPRDGYTF
CDR3 DNA: TGTGCCAGCAGCGCCCGACAGTCCCCAAGGGATGGCTACACCTTC

clone size: -
J gene: TRBJ2-1
CDR3 length: 17
V gene: TRBV30
D gene: TRBD2
CDR3 protein: CAASTGTSGSSYNEQFF
CDR3 DNA: TGTGCCGCGTCCACCGGGACTAGCGGATCCTCCTACAATGAGCAGTTCTTC

clone size: -
J gene: TRBJ2-6
CDR3 length: 15
V gene: TRBV6-6
D gene: -
CDR3 protein: CASSYFSSGANVLTF
CDR3 DNA: TGTGCCAGCAGTTACTTCAGCTCTGGGGCCAACGTCCTGACTTTC

clone size: -
J gene: TRBJ2-1
CDR3 length: 14
V gene: TRBV15
D gene: TRBD2
CDR3 protein: CATGPAGVPHEQFF
CDR3 DNA: TGTGCCACAGGGCCAGCGGGGGTCCCTCATGAGCAGTTCTTC